This TCR beta chain was identified during a study of blood T cell repertoires in COVID-19. Study background: The study drew acute and convalescent COVID-19 samples from the United States, Italy and Spain.

The authors' processing: Cell counts per sample came from amplifying reference gene primers. Generated by immunoSEQ multiplex PCR, the TCRdb table keeps only in-frame clones and is missing some. That table gives V, J and clone size, and the DNA gave D and trimming. The sample lists 35,000 to 55,000 clones; 80% to 90% were seen once. V was shortened by 2 bases and J by 6 bases, with 14 bases between the two germline ends. Per the germline V gene, CDR1 is MNHNS and CDR2 is SASEGT. This CDR3 comprises 14 residues. V usage is TRBV6-1 and J usage is TRBJ2-7; D not certain. The specimen sequenced was peripheral blood. This receptor was identified in a human donor in a cohort sampled during active COVID-19. Here the CDR3 DNA reads TGTGCCAGCAGTGAACGCAGCCCACTATCCGAGCAGTACTTC. Translated: CASSERSPLSEQYF.